The 10 T cell receptor beta chains reported below all come from one sample, sequenced in a study of T cell responses to AZD1222 COVID-19 vaccine. The assay was immunoSEQ multiplex PCR, and TCRdb's table has in-frame clones only and misses some. This table holds around 150,000 clones, under 95% found once. Sequencing used peripheral blood, obtained 28 days after the second AZD1222 dose. These receptors all stem from an adult who received the AZD1222 COVID-19 vaccine.

The V gene is TRBV19, the J gene TRBJ1-5; 7 bases map to TRBD1. Germline CDR1 LNHDA, CDR2 SQIVND (reference sequence). V lost 5 bases and J lost 8; bases outside the gene matches: 6. CDR3 size: 13 residues. CDR3 in DNA: TGTGCCAGTAGTGGACAGGCGGATGAGCCCCAGCATTTT. This codes for CASSGQADEPQHF.

The chain recombines TRBV6-5 with TRBJ2-7, with D possibly TRBD2 on 5 matching bases. The CDR3 runs 14 residues. Germline V gene data show CDR1 as MNHEY and CDR2 as SVGAGI. Deletions cut 2 bases from V and 2 bases from J, with 10 bases between. CDR3: CASSYNGETYEQYF. The CDR3 DNA reads as TGTGCCAGCAGTTACAACGGGGAAACCTACGAGCAGTACTTC.

A word on this clone: A junction boundary mismatches the germline segment, possibly from a read error. This sequence joins TRBV27 and TRBJ2-3; the D gene is possibly TRBD1 (7 bases). The germline V gene has CDR1 MNHEY and CDR2 SMNVEV (reference sequence). This CDR3 comprises 13 residues. The CDR3 bases are TGTGCCAGCAACAGCCGGGGGACAGATATGCAGTATTTT. Amino acid sequence: CASNSRGTDMQYF.

J is TRBJ2-3 and V is TRBV11-2, with no clear D. The germline V gene encodes CDR1 SGHAT and CDR2 FQNNGV. The CDR3 sequence is 14 residues long. Trimming pared 3 bases from V and 6 bases from J, leaving 13 bases between. The CDR3 reads CASSFTLPGDTQYF. The CDR3, as DNA: TGTGCCAGCAGCTTCACTTTGCCCGGGGATACGCAGTATTTT.

This rearrangement joins TRBV5-5 to TRBJ2-7, with TRBD1 matching over 10 bases. This CDR3 is built from 15 residues. Unmatched junction bases numbered 11, after V lost 5 bases and J lost 6 bases. CDR1 and CDR2 (germline): SGHKS, YYEKEE (reference sequence). The CDR3 nucleotides are TGTGCCAGCAGTTTTCGGGACAGGGGAAATAGCGAGCAGTACTTC. As protein: CASSFRDRGNSEQYF.

The rearrangement joins TRBV11-3 to TRBJ2-2; D is perhaps TRBD1 (6 bases). The germline V and J ends were trimmed by 10 bases and 6 bases, with 21 bases remaining between them. The CDR3 contains 15 residues. Germline CDR1 and CDR2: SGHNT and YENEEA. CDR3 DNA: TGTGCCACCTCAGGAGCAGGGGAATATGCCGGGGAGCTGTTTTTT. This translates into CATSGAGEYAGELFF.

The chain has TRBV3-1 (or the pseudogene TRBV3-2) and TRBJ2-1; 7 nucleotides align to TRBD1. The CDR3 is 14 amino acids. Germline trimming cut 2 bases from V and 5 bases from J; bases unmatched to any gene: 3. From germline, CDR1 is LGHDT and CDR2 YNNKEL (reference sequence). The DNA of the CDR3 is TGTGCCAGCAGCCAATTGGACAGGAACAATGAGCAGTTCTTC. Translating it yields CASSQLDRNNEQFF.

The chain has TRBV9 and TRBJ2-7, with 8 positions matching TRBD1. The V gene end was trimmed by 4 bases and the J gene end by 5 bases; junction bases not matched to a gene: 8. The V gene's germline CDR1 is SGDLS and CDR2 YYNGEE. The length of the CDR3 is 14 residues. CDR3 in amino acids: CASSLRTGSHEQYF. Written as DNA, the CDR3 is TGTGCCAGCAGCCTTAGGACAGGGTCCCACGAGCAGTACTTC. Looking up the rest from reference TRBV9 and TRBJ2-7 gives the full variable domain: DSGVTQTPKHLITATGQRVTLRCSPRSGDLSVYWYQQSLDQGLQFLIQYYNGEERAKGNILERFSAQQFPDLHSELNLSSLELGDSALYFCASSLRTGSHEQYFGPGTRLTVT.

About this clone: Distinct nucleotide sequences in the sample also encode this CDR3. The chain recombines TRBV9 with TRBJ2-2; D ambiguous. Trimming removed 0 bases from V and 6 bases from J, with 6 bases in between. Germline CDR1 SGDLS, CDR2 YYNGEE. This CDR3 contains 13 residues. The CDR3 DNA reads TGTGCCAGCAGCGTAGCTAGGGCCGGGGAGCTGTTTTTT. Translating it yields CASSVARAGELFF.

This chain joins TRBV7-9 and TRBJ1-4, with D perhaps TRBD1 (6 bases). There are 19 residues in the CDR3. The germline CDR1 and CDR2 sequences are SEHNR and FQNEAQ (reference sequence). Trimming removed 5 bases at V and 3 bases at J, with 25 bases between. The CDR3: CASSLPAGTPRSPNEKLFF. The CDR3 DNA follows: TGTGCCAGCAGCCTCCCCGCCGGGACACCGAGATCACCTAATGAAAAACTGTTTTTT.